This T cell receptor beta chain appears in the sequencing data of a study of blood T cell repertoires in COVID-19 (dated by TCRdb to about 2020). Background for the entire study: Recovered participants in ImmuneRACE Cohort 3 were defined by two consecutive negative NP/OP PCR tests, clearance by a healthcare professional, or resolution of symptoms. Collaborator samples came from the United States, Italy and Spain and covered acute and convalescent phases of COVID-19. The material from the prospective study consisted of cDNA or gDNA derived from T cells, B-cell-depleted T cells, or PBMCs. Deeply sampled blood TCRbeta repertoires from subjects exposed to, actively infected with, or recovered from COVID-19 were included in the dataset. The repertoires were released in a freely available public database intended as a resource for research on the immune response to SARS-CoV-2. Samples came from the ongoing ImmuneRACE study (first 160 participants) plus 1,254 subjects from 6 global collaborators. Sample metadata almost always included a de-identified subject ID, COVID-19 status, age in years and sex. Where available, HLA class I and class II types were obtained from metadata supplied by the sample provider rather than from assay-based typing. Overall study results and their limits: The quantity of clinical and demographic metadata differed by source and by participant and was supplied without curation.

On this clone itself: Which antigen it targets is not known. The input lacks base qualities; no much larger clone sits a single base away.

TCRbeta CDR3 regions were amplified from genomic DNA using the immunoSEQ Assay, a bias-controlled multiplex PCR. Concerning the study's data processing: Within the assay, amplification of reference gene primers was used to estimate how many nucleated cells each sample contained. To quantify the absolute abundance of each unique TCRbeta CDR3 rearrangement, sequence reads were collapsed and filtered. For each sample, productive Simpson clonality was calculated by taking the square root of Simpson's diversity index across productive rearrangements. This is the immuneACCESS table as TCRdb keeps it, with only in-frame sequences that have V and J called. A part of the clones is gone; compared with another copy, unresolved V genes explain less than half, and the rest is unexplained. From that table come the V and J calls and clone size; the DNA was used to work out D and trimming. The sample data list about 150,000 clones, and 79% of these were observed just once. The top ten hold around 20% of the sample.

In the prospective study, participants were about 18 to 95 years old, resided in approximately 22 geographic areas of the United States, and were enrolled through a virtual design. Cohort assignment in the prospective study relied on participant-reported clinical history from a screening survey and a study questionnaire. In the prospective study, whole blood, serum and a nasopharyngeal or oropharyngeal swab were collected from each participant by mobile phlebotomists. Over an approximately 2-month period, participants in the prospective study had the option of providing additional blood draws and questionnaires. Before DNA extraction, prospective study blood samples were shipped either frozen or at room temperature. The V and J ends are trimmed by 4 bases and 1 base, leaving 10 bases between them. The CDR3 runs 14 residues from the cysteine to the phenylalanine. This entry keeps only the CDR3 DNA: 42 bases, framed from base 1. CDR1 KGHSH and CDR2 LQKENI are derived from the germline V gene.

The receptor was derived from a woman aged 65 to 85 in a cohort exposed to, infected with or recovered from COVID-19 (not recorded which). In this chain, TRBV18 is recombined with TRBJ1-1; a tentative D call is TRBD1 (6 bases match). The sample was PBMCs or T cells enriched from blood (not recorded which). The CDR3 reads CASSRGQGNTEAFF. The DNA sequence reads TGTGCCAGCTCACGGGGGCAGGGGAACACTGAAGCTTTCTTT.